These 21 T cell receptor beta chains were sequenced from one sample in a study of blood T cells in healthy people across ages (dated by TCRdb to the mid-2010s). Library construction relied on 5' RACE. Sequencing relied on an Illumina HiSeq 2500. A second PCR of roughly 7 to 11 cycles was performed with a sample-barcoded 5' primer and a J-beta primer mix. TCRdb reanalyzed the raw reads on its own, using fastp at Q25 for trimming and MiXCR for clone calling, and kept in-frame beta chains. Rows with a matching CDR3 protein are joined into one entry that keeps the most common DNA and genes. The sample records about a million distinct CDR3 sequences, around 48% of which are singletons. Clones ranked in the top ten supply roughly an eighth of the sample. Sequenced: blood. These TCRs come from a man aged 25 to 40 in good health.

This clonotype was detected a few times. V is TRBV10-3 and J is TRBJ2-7; D might be TRBD2 (6 bases). CDR1 is ENHRY and CDR2 is SYGVKD in the germline V gene. This CDR3 contains 14 residues. Trimming left V 2 bases short and J 4 bases short, with 12 bases between. In DNA form, the CDR3 reads TGTGCCATCAGTGAGCCAGCAGGGAGGTACGAGCAGTACTTC. This sequence encodes CAISEPAGRYEQYF.

The sample holds a few counts of this clonotype. DNA for the CDR3: TGTGCCAGCAGCTGGTCGGGGGATACGCAGTATTTT. This translates into CASSWSGDTQYF. J is TRBJ2-3 and V is TRBV6-2 or TRBV6-3, with a weak D call TRBD2 (5 bases). The V end was cut by 6 bases, the J end by 6 bases, with 10 bases between. In germline, CDR1 is MNHEY, CDR2 SVGEGT. The CDR3 runs to 12 residues.

This clonotype was seen a few times. The chain has TRBV7-9 and TRBJ1-4, with 8 bases matching TRBD1. The trim removed 5 bases at V and 12 bases at J, leaving 8 bases unmatched. This CDR3 has 13 amino acids. The V gene's germline CDR1 is SEHNR and CDR2 FQNEAQ (reference sequence). In DNA form, the CDR3 reads TGTGCCAGCAGCCAACAGGGGGGCTTAGAACTGTTTTTT. It codes for CASSQQGGLELFF.

This sequence joins TRBV6-2 or TRBV6-3 and TRBJ1-1; D gene ambiguous. V was pared by 0 bases and J by 7 bases, with 9 bases between. CDR3 length: 13 residues. The germline gives CDR1 MNHEY, CDR2 SVGEGT. In DNA, the CDR3 is TGTGCCAGCAGTTACTCGACGGGGAGTGAAGCTTTCTTT. Encoded protein: CASSYSTGSEAFF.

The rearrangement links TRBV6-5 to TRBJ1-6; TRBD1 agrees at 7 bases. V lost 0 bases to trimming and J lost 6 bases; unmatched junction nucleotides: 8. This CDR3 has 17 residues. Germline V gene data show CDR1 as MNHEY and CDR2 as SVGAGI. CDR3 DNA sequence: TGTGCCAGCAGTTACTCACAGGGGTGGGACGTTAATTCACCCCTCCACTTT. Residues: CASSYSQGWDVNSPLHF.

This sequence joins TRBV13 and TRBJ2-3; 8 positions match TRBD2. This CDR3 contains 15 residues. V dropped 6 bases and J dropped 6; count of bases not matched to a gene: 11. Germline V gene lookup returns CDR1 PRHDT and CDR2 FYEKMQ (reference sequence). The CDR3, as DNA: TGTGCCAGCAGTCCACGGGGCGGGGGGTTGGATACGCAGTATTTT. Translating gives CASSPRGGGLDTQYF.

This clonotype showed up just a few times. This chain joins TRBV28 and TRBJ2-7; 10 bases map to TRBD2. The V gene's germline CDR1 is MDHEN and CDR2 SYDVKM. V gave up 5 bases and J gave up 7 bases; unmatched junction bases: 11. This CDR3 spans 15 amino acids. The CDR3 sequence is CASSAPGLALWEQYF. CDR3 sequence (DNA): TGTGCCAGCAGTGCTCCGGGACTAGCGCTTTGGGAGCAGTACTTC.

This clonotype was seen a handful of times. The CDR3 bases are TGTGCCAGCAGCTTAGAGCGGTTGGGCTACGAGCAGTACTTC. It translates to CASSLERLGYEQYF. The chain uses TRBV7-9 and TRBJ2-7; D perhaps matches TRBD2 (5 bases). The CDR3 is made up of 14 amino acids. Germline V lookup: CDR1 SEHNR, CDR2 FQNEAQ (reference sequence). The V end was cut by 1 base, the J end by 3 bases, with 10 bases between. The entire variable domain, with the rest obtained from reference TRBV7-9 and TRBJ2-7, is as follows: DTGVSQNPRHKITKRGQNVTFRCDPISEHNRLYWYRQTLGQGPEFLTYFQNEAQLEKSRLLSDRFSAERPKGSFSTLEIQRTEQGDSAMYLCASSLERLGYEQYFGPGTRLTVT.

This clonotype was seen at least ten times. The gene calls are TRBV28 and TRBJ2-3; tentatively, D is TRBD2 (6 bases). Trimming removed 7 bases from V and 2 bases from J, with 19 bases in between. Germline assignment: CDR1 MDHEN and CDR2 SYDVKM. The CDR3 is made up of 16 amino acids. The CDR3, as DNA: TGTGCCAGCACCCGCGCCCGGGACTCACACACAGATACGCAGTATTTT. Amino acid sequence: CASTRARDSHTDTQYF.

This clonotype came up a few times. This rearrangement joins TRBV7-9 to TRBJ1-6; tentatively, D is TRBD1 (6 bases). The CDR3 contains 13 residues. The V end lost 5 bases, the J end lost 9 bases, and 11 bases lay between the germline ends. The V gene's germline CDR1 is SEHNR and CDR2 FQNEAQ (reference sequence). The CDR3 sequence: CASSTGSGSPLHF. In DNA form, the CDR3 reads TGTGCCAGCAGCACAGGGTCGGGTTCACCCCTCCACTTT.

This clonotype was detected a few times. CDR3 in DNA: TGTGCCATCAGTGATGGGGGTATCGTGAGCAATCAGCCCCAGCATTTT. It codes for CAISDGGIVSNQPQHF. The chain joins TRBV10-3 to TRBJ1-5, with a tentative D call TRBD1 (5 bases). The CDR3 is made up of 16 amino acids. Germline V lookup: CDR1 ENHRY, CDR2 SYGVKD. Trimming took off 3 bases at V and 1 base at J, with 13 bases between the two ends.

The genes are TRBV5-6 and TRBJ2-5, with 7 nucleotides matching TRBD1. Germline V lookup: CDR1 SGHDT, CDR2 YYEEEE. CDR3 length: 14 residues. V lost 4 bases, J lost 1 base, and 4 bases stayed unmatched. The chain's CDR3 is CASSVQGVQETQYF. CDR3 sequence (DNA): TGTGCCAGCAGCGTCCAGGGGGTCCAAGAGACCCAGTACTTC.

The genes are TRBV7-9 and TRBJ1-2; the match to TRBD1 covers 12 bases. The CDR3 runs to 17 residues. Looked up from germline, CDR1 is SEHNR and CDR2 is FQNEAQ (reference sequence). V lost 5 bases, J lost 4 bases, and 11 bases stayed unmatched. The CDR3 DNA reads as TGTGCCAGCAGCAGAAAACCGGGACAGGGGGCTCTCTATGGCTACACCTTC. Translated: CASSRKPGQGALYGYTF.

The chain carries TRBV6-5 and TRBJ2-3; D is perhaps TRBD2 (6 bases). CDR1 and CDR2 from the germline V gene are MNHEY and SVGAGI. This CDR3 is 16 amino acids long. V lost 5 bases and J 0 bases, leaving 15 bases between the germline ends. The CDR3 is CASSPGRTTSTDTQYF. The CDR3 nucleotides are TGTGCCAGCAGTCCGGGACGGACTACTAGCACAGATACGCAGTATTTT.

V is TRBV29-1 and J is TRBJ2-1, with TRBD2 identical over 16 bases. The ends lost 7 bases at V and 8 bases at J; junction bases unmatched: 20. Germline loops: CDR1 SQVTM, CDR2 ANQGSEA. There are 19 residues in the CDR3. The CDR3 sequence: CSADGGTSGRVRHDDEQFF. In DNA, the CDR3 is TGCAGCGCAGACGGGGGGACTAGCGGGAGGGTCCGGCACGACGATGAGCAGTTCTTC.

This clonotype was counted a few times. The chain employs TRBV7-9 and TRBJ2-1; 9 bases line up with TRBD2. J was trimmed by 5 bases and V by 7 bases; bases with no gene match: 6. The germline CDR1 and CDR2 sequences are SEHNR and FQNEAQ (reference sequence). CDR3 length: 14 residues. DNA for the CDR3: TGTGCCAGCACAGGGCGGGGGGGCCACAATGAGCAGTTCTTC. Protein product: CASTGRGGHNEQFF. Combining the CDR3 with reference TRBV7-9 and TRBJ2-1 gives the whole variable domain DTGVSQNPRHKITKRGQNVTFRCDPISEHNRLYWYRQTLGQGPEFLTYFQNEAQLEKSRLLSDRFSAERPKGSFSTLEIQRTEQGDSAMYLCASTGRGGHNEQFFGPGTRLTVL.

The CDR3 DNA is TGTGCCAGCAGTGATGGTCCAGCAGAGACCCAGTACTTC. It codes for CASSDGPAETQYF. The chain has TRBV2 and TRBJ2-5; D is unresolved. The ends were cut back, 3 bases at V and 4 bases at J, with 9 bases in the middle. The germline CDR1 and CDR2 sequences are SNHLY and FYNNEI. The length of the CDR3 is 13 residues.

This clonotype was seen just once. The V and J genes are TRBV4-2 and TRBJ1-1; no definite D call. V lost 6 bases, J lost 1 base, and 18 bases lay in between. There are 16 residues in the CDR3. Germline values: CDR1 LGHNA, CDR2 YNFKEQ. The CDR3 region is CASRRTAGESNTEAFF. The CDR3 DNA reads TGTGCCAGCAGGCGTACGGCAGGAGAATCGAACACTGAAGCTTTCTTT.

This clonotype showed up just once. A much bigger clone sits one base away, suggesting this may be a read error. The V and J genes are TRBV9 and TRBJ2-7, with D hard to call. This CDR3 is built from 13 residues. Trimming shortened V by 4 bases and J by 5 bases, and 13 bases separated the two germline ends. Germline V CDR1 and CDR2: SGDLS, YYNGEE. In DNA, the CDR3 is TGTGCCAGCAGCATAGGCCCCTCGGACGAGCAGTACTTC. Protein product: CASSIGPSDEQYF.

The chain couples TRBV7-9 to TRBJ1-4; D might be TRBD1 (6 bases). The CDR3 contains 15 residues. Trimming stripped 5 bases from V and 8 bases from J, with 18 bases between. The germline V gene has CDR1 SEHNR and CDR2 FQNEAQ (reference sequence). The CDR3 reads CASSHAPGVVEKLFF. CDR3 DNA sequence: TGTGCCAGCAGCCATGCCCCAGGGGTTGTGGAAAAACTGTTTTTT. Full variable domain (outside the CDR3, taken from reference TRBV7-9 and TRBJ1-4): DTGVSQNPRHKITKRGQNVTFRCDPISEHNRLYWYRQTLGQGPEFLTYFQNEAQLEKSRLLSDRFSAERPKGSFSTLEIQRTEQGDSAMYLCASSHAPGVVEKLFFGSGTQLSVL.

This clonotype has just a few counts. The V gene is TRBV20-1, the J gene TRBJ1-2; 7 bases line up with TRBD1. CDR1 is DFQATT and CDR2 is SNEGSKA in the germline V gene (reference sequence). J gave up 2 bases and V 6 bases, and 6 bases lay outside the gene matches. The CDR3 runs to 13 residues. The CDR3: CSARDRENYGYTF. CDR3 coding DNA: TGCAGTGCCAGGGACAGAGAAAACTATGGCTACACCTTC.